The next 32 T cell receptor beta chains were all read from a single sample in a study of cytomegalovirus exposure and HLA in healthy donors. It was with 60 Vbeta and 13 Jbeta primers that the PCR ran. Profiling relied on immunoSEQ multiplex PCR, and the TCRdb table lists in-frame clones only, not all of them. The data hold about 160,000 clones, with approximately 80% observed a single time. Sequenced: PBMCs. The receptor set was obtained from a man younger than 40 in good health and CMV-seronegative.

V usage is TRBV9 and J usage is TRBJ2-7, with 8 bases identical to TRBD2. Per the germline V gene, CDR1 is SGDLS and CDR2 is YYNGEE. This CDR3 region has 14 residues. V shed 4 bases, J shed 5 bases, and the junction held 8 bases outside the gene matches. The CDR3, as DNA: TGTGCCAGCAGCCCCGGCCCGGGGGGGGACGAGCAGTACTTC. It is translated as CASSPGPGGDEQYF.

The chain uses TRBV12-5 and TRBJ1-1; D unclear. The CDR3 spans 11 residues. V gave up 6 bases and J gave up 11 bases, with 13 bases separating them. Germline-derived CDR1 and CDR2 are LGHNT and FRNRAP. This CDR3 reads CASGQGVEAFF. DNA of the CDR3: TGTGCTAGTGGCCAAGGAGTGGAGGCTTTCTTT.

The V and J genes are TRBV30 and TRBJ1-4, with 10 bases lining up with TRBD1. V was clipped by 5 bases and J by 8 bases; unmatched bases: 2. This CDR3 spans 12 amino acids. Germline CDR1 GTSNPN, CDR2 SVGIG (reference sequence). CDR3 loop: CAWGTGVEKLFF. The DNA of the CDR3 is TGTGCCTGGGGGACAGGGGTCGAAAAACTGTTTTTT.

V usage is TRBV11-2 and J usage is TRBJ2-3; the D gene is possibly TRBD2 (5 bases). CDR3 length: 13 residues. Germline-derived CDR1 and CDR2 are SGHAT and FQNNGV. Deletions cut 5 bases from V and 0 bases from J, with 6 bases between. CDR3 amino acids: CASSRTSTDTQYF. The CDR3 DNA follows: TGTGCCAGCAGCAGGACTAGCACAGATACGCAGTATTTT.

The V gene is TRBV28, the J gene TRBJ2-1; TRBD2 matches at 10 bases. Losses at the gene ends were 4 bases for V and 5 bases for J; bases not matched to a gene: 5. The germline V gene encodes CDR1 MDHEN and CDR2 SYDVKM. This CDR3 region has 15 residues. This CDR3 is CASSSAGGMDNEQFF. In nucleotides, the CDR3 is TGTGCCAGCAGTTCAGCGGGGGGGATGGACAATGAGCAGTTCTTC.

The chain links TRBV7-9 to TRBJ2-7, with D perhaps TRBD2 (6 bases). Germline-derived CDR1 and CDR2 are SEHNR and FQNEAQ (reference sequence). V gave up 5 bases and J gave up 4 bases, with 12 bases separating them. The CDR3 consists of 13 residues. The CDR3 nucleotides are TGTGCCAGCAGCCGAGGTGGGGGGTACGAGCAGTACTTC. Its translation is CASSRGGGYEQYF. Together with reference TRBV7-9 and TRBJ2-7, the CDR3 gives the full variable domain: DTGVSQNPRHKITKRGQNVTFRCDPISEHNRLYWYRQTLGQGPEFLTYFQNEAQLEKSRLLSDRFSAERPKGSFSTLEIQRTEQGDSAMYLCASSRGGGYEQYFGPGTRLTVT.

This sequence joins TRBV7-2 and TRBJ1-2; D is uncertain. Looked up from germline, CDR1 is SGHTA and CDR2 is FQGNSA. The CDR3 consists of 13 residues. V gave up 1 base and J gave up 8 bases, with 11 bases separating them. As DNA, the CDR3 is TGTGCCAGCAGCTTAGACCGGGTCTTGGGCTACACCTTC. It encodes CASSLDRVLGYTF.

CDR3 sequence (DNA): TGTGCCAGCAGCCAAGATCTAGCGGTCACAGATACGCAGTATTTT. This gives the protein CASSQDLAVTDTQYF. The rearrangement links TRBV4-2 to TRBJ2-3, with 7 bases matching TRBD2. Germline V gives CDR1 LGHNA, CDR2 YNFKEQ. CDR3 length: 15 amino acids. V shed 0 bases and J 2 bases; nucleotides not matched to a gene: 2.

The chain has TRBV14 and TRBJ2-3, with no clear D. The CDR3 sequence is 14 residues long. The germline V gene has CDR1 SGHDN and CDR2 FVKESK. Trimming left V 4 bases short and J 2 bases short, with 10 bases between. The CDR3 protein is CASSPSRNTDTQYF. The CDR3 nucleotides read TGTGCCAGCAGCCCCAGTCGAAACACAGATACGCAGTATTTT.

The rearrangement joins TRBV2 to TRBJ2-7; TRBD1 aligns across 8 bases. V was pared by 10 bases and J by 12 bases, with 29 bases of the junction left unmatched. This CDR3 is built from 17 residues. CDR1 and CDR2 (germline): SNHLY, FYNNEI. The CDR3 coding sequence is TGTGCCATTAAAAACCAGGGGGCTGTGGACCTCCCCGCTGGTCGGTACTTC. It is translated as CAIKNQGAVDLPAGRYF.

This clone appeared a single time. The chain combines TRBV5-4 with TRBJ2-7; D unresolved. The CDR3 runs to 15 residues. V lost 4 bases to trimming and J lost 0 bases, with 14 bases between them. CDR1 and CDR2 (germline): SGHNT, YYREEE (reference sequence). CDR3 in amino acids: CASSASSRSSYEQYF. The CDR3 nucleotides read TGTGCCAGCAGCGCCTCGTCTCGGAGCTCCTACGAGCAGTACTTC.

The J gene is TRBJ1-1, the V gene TRBV7-2, with 9 bases fitting TRBD1. The germline CDR1 and CDR2 sequences are SGHTA and FQGNSA. With V trimmed by 3 bases and J by 4 bases, 3 bases remained unmatched. The CDR3 runs 14 residues. For the CDR3, the DNA is TGTGCCAGCAGCTTTCCGGACAGGGGCACTGAAGCTTTCTTT. This translates into CASSFPDRGTEAFF. Filled out from reference TRBV7-2 and TRBJ1-1, the complete variable domain reads GAGVSQSPSNKVTEKGKDVELRCDPISGHTALYWYRQSLGQGLEFLIYFQGNSAPDKSGLPSDRFSAERTGGSVSTLTIQRTQQEDSAVYLCASSFPDRGTEAFFGQGTRLTVV.

The genes are TRBV6-5 and TRBJ2-2; TRBD1 matches 7 bases. Germline CDR1 MNHEY, CDR2 SVGAGI. J gave up 0 bases and V 6 bases, and 4 bases lay outside the gene matches. The CDR3 loop spans 15 amino acids. The CDR3, as DNA: TGTGCCAGCAGGGTAGGGGGCGCGAACACCGGGGAGCTGTTTTTT. It yields the protein CASRVGGANTGELFF.

Concerning this clone: The junction departs from the called germline gene at one end, perhaps through a read error. The chain is built from TRBV19 and TRBJ1-2, with 9 positions matching TRBD1. This CDR3 region has 11 residues. Germline V gene sequence: CDR1 LNHDA, CDR2 SQIVND (reference sequence). The CDR3 bases are TGTGCCAGTAGCTGGACAGGGGCCCTCTTCTTC. Its protein product is CASSWTGALFF.

The genes are TRBV4-3 and TRBJ2-3; the D gene is possibly TRBD1 (5 bases). Trimming pared 1 base from V and 3 bases from J, leaving 8 bases between. This CDR3 spans 14 amino acids. The germline CDR1 and CDR2 sequences are LGHNA and YSLEER. CDR3 region: CASSQGGSTDTQYF. Here the CDR3 DNA reads TGCGCCAGCAGCCAAGGGGGCTCGACAGATACGCAGTATTTT.

V and J are TRBV30 and TRBJ2-5; the match to TRBD2 covers 12 bases. The germline gives CDR1 GTSNPN, CDR2 SVGIG (reference sequence). CDR3 length: 16 amino acids. V dropped 5 bases and J dropped 0; count of bases not matched to a gene: 7. The CDR3 DNA follows: TGTGCCTGGGCTAGCGGGAGGGCCTCCTACCAAGAGACCCAGTACTTC. This encodes CAWASGRASYQETQYF.

This chain connects TRBV4-3 to TRBJ2-5, with D possibly being TRBD1 (6 bases). The CDR3 totals 15 residues. Germline V gives CDR1 LGHNA, CDR2 YSLEER. V lost 0 bases, J lost 1 base, and 9 bases lay in between. The CDR3 nucleotides read TGCGCCAGCAGCCAAGATGGGACACCCCAAGAGACCCAGTACTTC. This translates into CASSQDGTPQETQYF.

V is TRBV6-4 and J is TRBJ2-3; D gene unclear. Germline assignment: CDR1 MRHNA and CDR2 SNTAGT. This CDR3 has 13 residues. With 4 bases removed from V and 2 bases from J, the gap between germline ends came to 7 bases. The CDR3 loop is CASSALITDTQYF. CDR3 bases: TGTGCCAGCAGTGCCCTAATCACAGATACGCAGTATTTT.

This clone was observed a single time. The chain couples TRBV2 to TRBJ2-7; D possibly corresponds to TRBD1 (6 bases). Germline values: CDR1 SNHLY, CDR2 FYNNEI. The CDR3 has 14 residues. V lost 5 bases, J lost 0 bases, and 11 bases lay in between. CDR3 residues: CASSWDTSSYEQYF. For the CDR3, the DNA is TGTGCCAGCAGTTGGGACACTTCCTCCTACGAGCAGTACTTC.

This clone showed up just a few times. The chain combines TRBV28 with TRBJ2-6; 7 bases fit TRBD1. The CDR3 has 15 residues. V gave up 5 bases and J gave up 2 bases; unmatched junction bases: 3. Per germline, CDR1 MDHEN and CDR2 SYDVKM. The CDR3 loop is CASSRQGAGANVLTF. The CDR3 DNA reads as TGTGCCAGCAGTCGACAGGGCGCTGGGGCCAACGTCCTGACTTTC.

The count of this clone is one. CDR3 sequence (DNA): TGTGCCAGCAGCTCCCTCCCGGGACAGGGCTATACCGGGGAGCTGTTTTTT. This translates into CASSSLPGQGYTGELFF. The genes are TRBV7-6 and TRBJ2-2; 9 bases are a match to TRBD1. Losses at the gene ends were 4 bases for V and 5 bases for J; bases not matched to a gene: 11. Germline CDR1 reads SGHVS; CDR2 reads FNYEAQ. CDR3 length: 17 residues.

DNA of the CDR3: TGCGCCAGCAGCCGTGACTCCAACTTTAACTATGGCTACACCTTC. It translates to CASSRDSNFNYGYTF. J is TRBJ1-2 and V is TRBV5-1; unclear D gene. The V and J ends lost 4 bases and 1 base respectively, with 14 bases between them. Germline V gene data show CDR1 as SGHRS and CDR2 as YFSETQ. The CDR3 sequence is 15 residues long.

The genes are TRBV5-1 and TRBJ2-3; 7 nucleotides match TRBD2. V lost 2 bases and J lost 2; bases outside the gene matches: 5. CDR1 is SGHRS and CDR2 is YFSETQ in the germline V gene. The CDR3 spans 15 residues. The CDR3 region is CASSLAGPFTDTQYF. CDR3 sequence (DNA): TGCGCCAGCAGCTTAGCGGGACCCTTCACAGATACGCAGTATTTT.

The V gene is TRBV15, the J gene TRBJ1-5; the match to TRBD1 covers 9 bases. This CDR3 is built from 15 residues. Germline loops: CDR1 LNHNV, CDR2 YYDKDF (reference sequence). The V and J ends lost 3 bases and 4 bases, in that order; junction bases with no gene match: 4. The CDR3 sequence: CATSSVGQGNQPQHF. In DNA, the CDR3 is TGTGCCACCAGCAGCGTAGGACAGGGGAATCAGCCCCAGCATTTT.

The chain links TRBV11-1 to TRBJ2-4, with D perhaps TRBD1 (6 bases). Per germline, CDR1 SGHAT and CDR2 FQDESV (reference sequence). CDR3 length equals 16 residues. The V end was cut by 4 bases, the J end by 1 base, with 14 bases between. The DNA for the CDR3 is TGTGCCAGCAGCTCCTACAGGGCTCAGGCCAAAAACATTCAGTACTTC. Residues: CASSSYRAQAKNIQYF.

The chain couples TRBV4-1 to TRBJ1-5, with D maybe TRBD1 (5 bases). Trimming removed 2 bases from V and 5 bases from J, with 7 bases in between. The length of the CDR3 is 13 residues. CDR1 is MGHRA and CDR2 is YSYEKL in the germline V gene. In nucleotides, the CDR3 is TGCGCCAGCAGCCAATCGGGGGATCAGCCCCAGCATTTT. Translated, it gives CASSQSGDQPQHF.

The chain joins TRBV28 to TRBJ2-7; D may be TRBD2 (6 bases). The germline CDR1 and CDR2 sequences are MDHEN and SYDVKM. CDR3 length: 14 residues. The germline V and J ends were trimmed by 5 bases and 5 bases, with 16 bases remaining between them. CDR3 DNA: TGTGCCAGCAGTCCCTGGGGGGATTTCAACGAGCAGTACTTC. It codes for CASSPWGDFNEQYF.

The chain couples TRBV18 to TRBJ2-1, with TRBD1 identical over 7 bases. Trimming cost V 2 bases and J 3 bases; bases outside gene matches: 7. Germline V gene lookup returns CDR1 KGHSH and CDR2 LQKENI. The CDR3 sequence is 16 residues long. This chain's CDR3 is CASSPWDGQVYNEQFF. In nucleotides, the CDR3 is TGTGCCAGCTCACCATGGGACGGACAGGTCTACAATGAGCAGTTCTTC.

This clone was found a few times. CDR3 protein: CAWSGRGGSTDTQYF. CDR3 in DNA: TGTGCCTGGAGTGGGCGGGGGGGAAGCACAGATACGCAGTATTTT. The rearrangement uses TRBV30 and TRBJ2-3, with TRBD2 identical over 9 bases. CDR3 length equals 15 residues. Trimming at V came to 1 base and at J to 0 bases, leaving 2 bases not matched to a gene. Germline CDR1 reads GTSNPN; CDR2 reads SVGIG (reference sequence).

This chain connects TRBV19 to TRBJ1-1; TRBD1 aligns across 8 bases. This CDR3 region has 16 residues. V lost 1 base to trimming and J lost 2 bases; unmatched junction nucleotides: 6. Germline V CDR1 and CDR2: LNHDA, SQIVND (reference sequence). Here the CDR3 DNA reads TGTGCCAGTAGTATAGTACGGACAGGGCTAAACACTGAAGCTTTCTTT. This codes for CASSIVRTGLNTEAFF.

The sample holds one count of this clone. V usage is TRBV30 and J usage is TRBJ2-1; 12 bases agree with TRBD2. Germline V gene sequence: CDR1 GTSNPN, CDR2 SVGIG (reference sequence). The CDR3 has 20 residues. V gave up 1 base and J gave up 0 bases; unmatched junction bases: 13. CDR3 coding DNA: TGTGCCTGGAGTGGTCGAGGGACTAGCGGGTTCAGGAGCTCCTACAATGAGCAGTTCTTC. It is translated as CAWSGRGTSGFRSSYNEQFF. Full variable domain (missing parts from reference TRBV30 and TRBJ2-1): SQTIHQWPATLVQPVGSPLSLECTVEGTSNPNLYWYRQAAGRGLQLLFYSVGIGQISSEVPQNLSASRPQDRQFILSSKKLLLSDSGFYLCAWSGRGTSGFRSSYNEQFFGPGTRLTVL.

The chain has TRBV28 and TRBJ2-1, with 11 bases identical to TRBD2. Unmatched junction bases numbered 0, after V lost 2 bases and J lost 9 bases. The CDR3 contains 13 residues. Germline V gives CDR1 MDHEN, CDR2 SYDVKM. The CDR3 reads CASSLLAGGEQFF. The CDR3 DNA reads TGTGCCAGCAGTTTACTAGCGGGGGGTGAGCAGTTCTTC.